This T cell receptor (beta chain) comes out of a study of T cells in Graves' hyperthyroidism and ophthalmopathy. TCR beta CDR3 region amplification was performed from RNA transcripts. RT-PCR in the first round (using the HTBI primer set) targeted the TCR CDR3. TCRdb used MiXCR to reprocess the multiplex PCR reads, holding one entry per CDR3 protein. The data contain 50,000 to 55,000 distinct CDR3 sequences, around half of them singletons. The source of the PBMCs was 8.5 to 10 ml of fresh peripheral blood. This CDR3 has 14 amino acids. Germline CDR1 is SGHRS and CDR2 is YFSETQ. With respect to this clonotype: Germline and junction disagree at one end, which may indicate a read error.

Sequenced material: blood. The chain links TRBV5-1 to TRBJ2-2, with D possibly being TRBD2 (6 bases). The receptor comes from a woman aged 45-65 years with Graves' ophthalmopathy. This CDR3 is CASSLVQRAGELFF. CDR3 coding DNA: TGCGCCAGCAGCTTGGTACAGCGGGCCGGAGAGCTGTTTTTT.